This T cell receptor (beta chain) was profiled in a study of blood T cell repertoires in COVID-19. Study in general: Donors in the United States, Italy and Spain gave samples during acute or convalescent COVID-19.

Authors' analysis steps: Amplified reference gene primers provided the basis for estimating nucleated cell counts. Some clones are missing from TCRdb's copy, which holds only in-frame ones; the method was immunoSEQ multiplex PCR. That table supplies the V and J calls and clone size; D and trimming were determined from the DNA. This sample has 180,000 or so clones, with under 80% found just once. The clonotype was recovered from a man aged 50 to 59 who had recovered from COVID-19. Input material: peripheral blood.

CDR3 in DNA: TGTGCCAGCAGGCGTAGCAATCAGCCCCAGCATTTT. It yields the protein CASRRSNQPQHF. The rearrangement links TRBV25-1 to TRBJ1-5; D remains ambiguous. CDR3 length: 12 residues. V lost 6 bases and J lost 0, with 3 bases in between. Germline CDR1 reads MGHDK; CDR2 reads SYGVNS.